This TCR beta chain was observed in a study of T cells expressing NK-cell markers. In the study overall: Just one sequenced donor of eight was HCMV-seronegative, while seven were seropositive.

For each CDR3 protein, TCRdb gives one entry from its re-call of the 5' RACE reads, without DNA. The sample shows 550,000 or so distinct CDR3 sequences, and around 3.3% sits with its ten largest clones. The sequence was obtained from a man younger than 35 in good health. Material for sequencing was blood T cells: a sorted CD56 or NKG2C T cell subset, CD4+ or CD8+ T cells, or bulk PBMC T cells (not recorded which).

CDR3: CASSVLGAKNTEAFF. The V gene is TRBV10-2, the J gene TRBJ1-1; TCRdb indicates TRBD1, and absent DNA this call remains unverified. The length of the CDR3 is 15 residues. Germline V lookup: CDR1 WSHSY, CDR2 SAAADI.